Shown below are 30 T cell receptor beta chains from a single sample sequenced in a study of cytomegalovirus exposure and HLA in healthy donors. A multiplex PCR was run with 60 Vbeta primers and 13 Jbeta primers. Assay: immunoSEQ multiplex PCR; the TCRdb copy retains only in-frame clones and omits some. The sample holds 100,000 to 120,000 clones, roughly 15% seen once. Sample: PBMCs. The receptors originated from a female donor in good health and CMV-seronegative.

The rearrangement joins TRBV5-1 to TRBJ2-7; TRBD2 matches 8 bases. Looked up from germline, CDR1 is SGHRS and CDR2 is YFSETQ. V shed 5 bases, J shed 3 bases, and the junction held 4 bases outside the gene matches. CDR3 size: 13 residues. The CDR3 DNA reads as TGCGCCAGCAGTGAAAGCGGGGGCTACGAGCAGTACTTC. Protein product: CASSESGGYEQYF.

This clone was counted a few times. The V gene is TRBV6-5, the J gene TRBJ1-1; D gene uncertain. V dropped 6 bases and J dropped 7 bases, with 15 bases sitting between them. Germline loops: CDR1 MNHEY, CDR2 SVGAGI. This CDR3 has 13 residues. CDR3 coding DNA: TGTGCCAGCAGGGCAGAGGGCCTTCGTGAAGCTTTCTTT. It is translated as CASRAEGLREAFF.

This sequence joins TRBV7-2 and TRBJ2-2; D perhaps matches TRBD1 (5 bases). V was pared by 2 bases and J by 8 bases, with 21 bases between. Germline values: CDR1 SGHTA, CDR2 FQGNSA. The CDR3 runs to 17 residues. The CDR3 nucleotides read TGTGCCAGCAGCTTAAGCTCCGGCAGGGCACGGGTGGGGGAGCTGTTTTTT. Encoded protein: CASSLSSGRARVGELFF.

This clone was seen a few times. The chain recombines TRBV6-5 with TRBJ1-2; TRBD1 might be the D (5 bases). Trimming pared 6 bases from V and 6 bases from J, leaving 14 bases between. Germline values: CDR1 MNHEY, CDR2 SVGAGI. There are 13 residues in the CDR3. Written as DNA, the CDR3 is TGTGCCAGCAGGCACTCGGGGGAAGATGGCTACACCTTC. Its translation: CASRHSGEDGYTF.

This clone was detected only a few times. The V call is TRBV30, the J call TRBJ1-6; D unresolved. This CDR3 is 15 amino acids long. The ends were cut back, 4 bases at V and 10 bases at J, with 20 bases in the middle. Germline V gives CDR1 GTSNPN, CDR2 SVGIG (reference sequence). Here the CDR3 DNA reads TGTGCCTGGAATTCGGGAGACTGGGGTAACTCACCCCTCCACTTT. As protein: CAWNSGDWGNSPLHF.

The V gene is TRBV6-1, the J gene TRBJ1-2, with D perhaps TRBD1 (6 bases). The V end was cut by 4 bases, the J end by 4 bases, with 13 bases between. This CDR3 is 14 amino acids long. The germline V gene has CDR1 MNHNS and CDR2 SASEGT. The CDR3: CASSGNRDTYGYTF. The CDR3 DNA follows: TGTGCCAGCAGTGGCAACCGGGACACCTATGGCTACACCTTC.

This chain uses TRBV2 with TRBJ1-1; the match to TRBD1 covers 7 bases. The germline CDR1 and CDR2 sequences are SNHLY and FYNNEI. The ends lost 6 bases at V and 0 bases at J; junction bases unmatched: 13. The CDR3 is 17 residues long. The CDR3 loop reads CASSPIGTAYMNTEAFF. DNA of the CDR3: TGTGCCAGCAGCCCGATCGGGACAGCCTACATGAACACTGAAGCTTTCTTT.

In this sample, this clone turned up a few times. The chain uses TRBV9 and TRBJ1-1, with D hard to call. CDR1 and CDR2 from the germline V gene are SGDLS and YYNGEE. The V gene lost 4 bases and the J gene lost 1 base, with 11 bases spanning the gap. The CDR3 is 14 residues long. The CDR3 protein is CASSQTAGNTEAFF. For the CDR3, the DNA is TGTGCCAGCAGCCAAACAGCAGGGAACACTGAAGCTTTCTTT. The variable domain in full, completed from reference TRBV9 and TRBJ1-1, reads DSGVTQTPKHLITATGQRVTLRCSPRSGDLSVYWYQQSLDQGLQFLIQYYNGEERAKGNILERFSAQQFPDLHSELNLSSLELGDSALYFCASSQTAGNTEAFFGQGTRLTVV.

This chain joins TRBV4-3 and TRBJ2-3; 11 nucleotides align to TRBD2. The CDR3 spans 16 residues. Germline CDR1 LGHNA, CDR2 YSLEER. J was trimmed by 6 bases and V by 4 bases; bases with no gene match: 9. CDR3 in DNA: TGCGCCAGCAGCCTTGCTAGCGGGGGGCTCGCTGATACGCAGTATTTT. Translation: CASSLASGGLADTQYF.

This clone was observed a few times. V gene TRBV19 combines with J gene TRBJ2-5; 8 bases map to TRBD2. The CDR3 runs 16 residues. Per germline, CDR1 LNHDA and CDR2 SQIVND (reference sequence). J lost 1 base, V lost 4 bases, and 8 bases had no gene match. The CDR3: CASSTVGGDFQETQYF. DNA for the CDR3: TGTGCCAGTAGTACCGTCGGGGGGGACTTCCAAGAGACCCAGTACTTC.

This clone was seen a handful of times. The chain couples TRBV7-3 to TRBJ2-1, with TRBD1 matching 9 bases. The CDR3 consists of 16 residues. Germline trimming cut 1 base from V and 8 bases from J; bases unmatched to any gene: 9. CDR1 and CDR2 (germline): SGHTA, FQGTGA. The CDR3 DNA is TGTGCCAGCAGCTTAATGTCCGGGACAGGGAGTCATGAGCAGTTCTTC. It translates to CASSLMSGTGSHEQFF. Full variable domain (rest looked up from reference TRBV7-3 and TRBJ2-1): GAGVSQTPSNKVTEKGKYVELRCDPISGHTALYWYRQSLGQGPEFLIYFQGTGAADDSGLPNDRFFAVRPEGSVSTLKIQRTERGDSAVYLCASSLMSGTGSHEQFFGPGTRLTVL.

This clone was counted a few times. The gene calls are TRBV18 and TRBJ1-1; maybe TRBD1 (5 bases). V was cut by 4 bases and J by 1 base, with 13 bases left in between. The CDR3 totals 15 residues. Germline CDR1 is KGHSH and CDR2 is LQKENI. The CDR3 reads CASSLFYTGNTEAFF. DNA for the CDR3: TGTGCCAGCTCACTTTTTTACACAGGGAACACTGAAGCTTTCTTT.

The chain recombines TRBV2 with TRBJ1-2; TRBD1 might be the D (6 bases). The CDR3 spans 12 residues. CDR1 and CDR2 from the germline V gene are SNHLY and FYNNEI. V was shortened by 9 bases and J by 2 bases, with 10 bases between the two germline ends. CDR3 nucleotide sequence: TGTGCCAGTTCCGGGACAAACTATGGCTACACCTTC. The encoded protein is CASSGTNYGYTF.

This chain joins TRBV7-2 and TRBJ2-7; the D is unclear. The CDR3 totals 15 residues. CDR1 and CDR2 (germline): SGHTA, FQGNSA. Trimming removed 1 base from V and 3 bases from J, with 13 bases in between. The CDR3: CASSLEVQPNYEQYF. CDR3 in DNA: TGTGCCAGCAGCTTAGAGGTACAGCCAAACTACGAGCAGTACTTC. Variable domain in full (rest from reference TRBV7-2 and TRBJ2-7): GAGVSQSPSNKVTEKGKDVELRCDPISGHTALYWYRQSLGQGLEFLIYFQGNSAPDKSGLPSDRFSAERTGGSVSTLTIQRTQQEDSAVYLCASSLEVQPNYEQYFGPGTRLTVT.

V is TRBV19 and J is TRBJ2-3; a weak D match, TRBD1 (5 bases). In germline, CDR1 is LNHDA, CDR2 SQIVND (reference sequence). The CDR3 is made up of 16 amino acids. V was shortened by 7 bases and J by 2 bases, with 19 bases between the two germline ends. Written as DNA, the CDR3 is TGTGCCAGTAAGGGGTCGAGTAGACCATTCACAGATACGCAGTATTTT. Residues: CASKGSSRPFTDTQYF.

This clone was found a few times. The chain joins TRBV9 to TRBJ2-1, with 7 bases aligning to TRBD2. The CDR3 loop spans 14 amino acids. CDR1 SGDLS and CDR2 YYNGEE come from the germline V gene. Trimming cost V 2 bases and J 5 bases; bases outside gene matches: 4. CDR3 in amino acids: CASSVGTINNEQFF. The CDR3 DNA reads TGTGCCAGCAGCGTCGGGACTATAAACAATGAGCAGTTCTTC.

V gene TRBV29-1 combines with J gene TRBJ1-1; D remains unclear. CDR3 length equals 12 residues. V lost 3 bases, J lost 1 base, and 6 bases lay in between. Germline assignment: CDR1 SQVTM and CDR2 ANQGSEA. Here the CDR3 DNA reads TGCAGCGTTGAGCCGGGGAACACTGAAGCTTTCTTT. This gives the protein CSVEPGNTEAFF.

A few counts support this clone. The genes are TRBV4-1 and TRBJ1-1, with 8 bases aligning to TRBD1. Germline V gene data show CDR1 as MGHRA and CDR2 as YSYEKL. The CDR3 sequence is 15 residues long. V trimming: 3 bases; J trimming: 1 base; junction bases outside the gene matches: 4. CDR3 sequence reads: CASSQQGAGNTEAFF. The DNA of the CDR3 is TGCGCCAGCAGCCAGCAGGGGGCCGGGAACACTGAAGCTTTCTTT.

This clone has a handful of counts. The rearrangement uses TRBV10-1 and TRBJ1-5; no firm D call. Germline lookup yields CDR1 WNHNN and CDR2 SYGVQD (reference sequence). V was shortened by 5 bases and J by 2 bases, with 13 bases between the two germline ends. This CDR3 has 15 amino acids. The CDR3 DNA is TGCGCCAGCAGTCGGGAGGGATCGGGCAATCAGCCCCAGCATTTT. Encoded protein: CASSREGSGNQPQHF.

This clone was seen a handful of times. The CDR3 sequence is CASSPDRGNTEAFF. The CDR3 DNA sequence: TGTGCCAGCAGCCCGGACAGGGGGAACACTGAAGCTTTCTTT. The J gene is TRBJ1-1, the V gene TRBV7-2, with 9 bases matching TRBD1. J lost 1 base, V lost 5 bases, and 2 bases had no gene match. The CDR3 contains 14 residues. CDR1 is SGHTA and CDR2 is FQGNSA in the germline V gene. Complete variable domain (other parts from reference TRBV7-2 and TRBJ1-1): GAGVSQSPSNKVTEKGKDVELRCDPISGHTALYWYRQSLGQGLEFLIYFQGNSAPDKSGLPSDRFSAERTGGSVSTLTIQRTQQEDSAVYLCASSPDRGNTEAFFGQGTRLTVV.

This clone was counted between two and nine times. This chain joins TRBV19 and TRBJ2-5, with D possibly TRBD2 on 6 matching bases. CDR3 length: 13 amino acids. With 7 bases removed from V and 4 bases from J, the gap between germline ends came to 13 bases. Germline assignment: CDR1 LNHDA and CDR2 SQIVND (reference sequence). The CDR3 loop reads CASNRGLRETQYF. Written as DNA, the CDR3 is TGTGCCAGTAATCGGGGACTTCGAGAGACCCAGTACTTC.

CDR3: CASSYGTVQETQYF. The CDR3 nucleotides are TGTGCCAGCAGCTACGGGACAGTCCAAGAGACCCAGTACTTC. The V gene is TRBV7-6, the J gene TRBJ2-5, with 7 bases that match TRBD1. Germline V lookup: CDR1 SGHVS, CDR2 FNYEAQ. V lost 4 bases to trimming and J lost 1 base; unmatched junction nucleotides: 3. This CDR3 is 14 amino acids long. Supplemented by reference TRBV7-6 and TRBJ2-5, the full variable domain reads GAGVSQSPRYKVTKRGQDVALRCDPISGHVSLYWYRQALGQGPEFLTYFNYEAQQDKSGLPNDRFSAERPEGSISTLTIQRTEQRDSAMYRCASSYGTVQETQYFGPGTRLLVL.

This clone was observed a few times. The rearrangement uses TRBV6-5 and TRBJ1-2; 9 bases are shared with TRBD1. The ends lost 2 bases at V and 6 bases at J; junction bases unmatched: 4. The CDR3 covers 14 residues. Per germline, CDR1 MNHEY and CDR2 SVGAGI. In DNA form, the CDR3 reads TGTGCCAGCAGTTACGGGGACAGGGAAGATGGCTACACCTTC. It encodes CASSYGDREDGYTF.

This clone was observed a few times. The rearrangement links TRBV25-1 to TRBJ2-1; D remains unclear. This CDR3 has 13 amino acids. Germline V gene lookup returns CDR1 MGHDK and CDR2 SYGVNS. Trimming shortened V by 4 bases and J by 4 bases, and 8 bases separated the two germline ends. CDR3 amino acids: CASSVRSYNEQFF. In DNA, the CDR3 is TGTGCCAGCAGTGTTCGGAGTTACAATGAGCAGTTCTTC.

The chain combines TRBV2 with TRBJ1-2; no reliable D call. V was shortened by 3 bases and J by 0 bases, with 14 bases between the two germline ends. The CDR3 sequence is 16 residues long. Germline V gene data show CDR1 as SNHLY and CDR2 as FYNNEI. CDR3 protein: CASSEALAQANYGYTF. CDR3 in DNA: TGTGCCAGCAGTGAGGCCTTGGCCCAAGCTAACTATGGCTACACCTTC. The full variable domain, completed using reference TRBV2 and TRBJ1-2, is EPEVTQTPSHQVTQMGQEVILRCVPISNHLYFYWYRQILGQKVEFLVSFYNNEISEKSEIFDDQFSVERPDGSNFTLKIRSTKLEDSAMYFCASSEALAQANYGYTFGSGTRLTVV.

The chain uses TRBV18 and TRBJ1-5, with D possibly TRBD1 on 6 matching bases. Germline CDR1 reads KGHSH; CDR2 reads LQKENI. The CDR3 is made up of 14 amino acids. The germline V and J ends were trimmed by 3 bases and 7 bases, with 13 bases remaining between them. DNA of the CDR3: TGTGCCAGCTCACCCCAGGGGTCTAACCAGCCCCAGCATTTT. Its translation is CASSPQGSNQPQHF.

This clone was observed a handful of times. This chain uses TRBV4-1 with TRBJ1-2, with a tentative D call TRBD1 (6 bases). CDR1 and CDR2 (germline): MGHRA, YSYEKL. V was pared by 1 base and J by 3 bases, with 18 bases between. The CDR3 contains 17 residues. Here the CDR3 reads CASSQATGLGADYGYTF. DNA for the CDR3: TGCGCCAGCAGCCAAGCAACCGGTTTGGGGGCTGACTATGGCTACACCTTC.

This chain links TRBV19 with TRBJ2-6, with TRBD1 as a possible D gene (6 bases). From germline, CDR1 is LNHDA and CDR2 SQIVND (reference sequence). This CDR3 region has 15 residues. Between the trimmed V and J ends, which lost 7 bases and 2 bases, there was a span of 12 bases. The CDR3 DNA is TGTGCCAGTACCAGGACAGCGACTGGGGCCAACGTCCTGACTTTC. Protein sequence: CASTRTATGANVLTF. Full variable domain (outside the CDR3, taken from reference TRBV19 and TRBJ2-6): DGGITQSPKYLFRKEGQNVTLSCEQNLNHDAMYWYRQDPGQGLRLIYYSQIVNDFQKGDIAEGYSVSREKKESFPLTVTSAQKNPTAFYLCASTRTATGANVLTFGAGSRLTVL.

This chain uses TRBV25-1 with TRBJ2-1; 10 bases agree with TRBD1. The ends lost 7 bases at V and 8 bases at J; junction bases unmatched: 8. This CDR3 has 14 amino acids. CDR1 and CDR2 (germline): MGHDK, SYGVNS. CDR3 protein: CASNRDRGAYEQFF. For the CDR3, the DNA is TGTGCCAGCAATCGGGACAGGGGCGCTTATGAGCAGTTCTTC.

The J gene is TRBJ2-5, the V gene TRBV30, with D possibly TRBD2 on 7 matching bases. The last part of the DNA fits TRBJ2-7 better; the J call may be wrong. Germline V CDR1 and CDR2: GTSNPN, SVGIG (reference sequence). This CDR3 has 13 amino acids. CDR3 region: CAWYGGPSYEQYF. CDR3 DNA: TGTGCCTGGTACGGGGGGCCTAGCTACGAGCAGTACTTC.